Following are 6 T cell receptor beta chains from one sample sequenced in a study of blood T cell repertoires in COVID-19. Only in-frame clones appear in the TCRdb table, and some are missing; sequencing was by immunoSEQ multiplex PCR. The sample carries about 200,000 clones, about 91% recorded once. The sample was peripheral blood. Receptors originate from a man aged 18 to 29 with active or convalescent COVID-19.

The chain links TRBV6-1 to TRBJ2-7; 7 nucleotides align to TRBD1. The length of the CDR3 is 14 residues. V shed 2 bases and J 2 bases; nucleotides not matched to a gene: 3. Germline CDR1 is MNHNS and CDR2 is SASEGT. The CDR3 nucleotides read TGTGCCAGCAGTGAACAGGACAGGACCTACGAGCAGTACTTC. Residues: CASSEQDRTYEQYF.

The rearrangement uses TRBV2 and TRBJ1-2; 9 nucleotides line up with TRBD1. The germline gives CDR1 SNHLY, CDR2 FYNNEI. Trimming took 6 bases from V and 4 from J; bases not matched to a gene: 9. The CDR3 runs 15 residues. CDR3 loop: CASRMSGQGGYGYTF. The CDR3 DNA is TGTGCCAGCAGGATGTCGGGACAGGGAGGCTATGGCTACACCTTC.

The gene calls are TRBV9 and TRBJ1-1; D uncertain. The CDR3 contains 14 residues. With 3 bases removed from V and 2 bases from J, the gap between germline ends came to 11 bases. Germline V gives CDR1 SGDLS, CDR2 YYNGEE. This chain's CDR3 is CASSGPLGNTEAFF. The CDR3 DNA sequence: TGTGCCAGCAGCGGCCCGCTAGGTAACACTGAAGCTTTCTTT.

V gene TRBV2 combines with J gene TRBJ2-2, with 11 bases identical to TRBD1. This CDR3 region has 15 residues. With 5 bases clipped from V and 5 bases from J, the junction kept 4 bases outside the gene matches. Germline V CDR1 and CDR2: SNHLY, FYNNEI. CDR3 sequence (DNA): TGTGCCAGCAGTCTGGACAGGGGGCAAACCGGGGAGCTGTTTTTT. Residues: CASSLDRGQTGELFF.

The V gene is TRBV6-2 or TRBV6-3, the J gene TRBJ2-3, with 11 nucleotides matching TRBD2. With V trimmed by 2 bases and J by 0 bases, 13 bases remained unmatched. This CDR3 region has 20 residues. CDR1 is MNHEY and CDR2 is SVGEGT in the germline V gene. The CDR3 DNA sequence: TGTGCCAGCAGTTACCTGGGACTAGCGGTAGTCCCCTCTAGCACAGATACGCAGTATTTT. This codes for CASSYLGLAVVPSSTDTQYF.

This clone was seen just once. V gene TRBV5-1 combines with J gene TRBJ2-1, with 10 positions matching TRBD2. The V segment lost 1 base and the J segment 3 bases; nucleotides outside the gene matches: 7. The CDR3 runs to 17 residues. The germline gives CDR1 SGHRS, CDR2 YFSETQ. The CDR3 spells CASSLSSSGGVYNEQFF. In DNA form, the CDR3 reads TGCGCCAGCAGCTTGTCGTCTAGCGGGGGAGTCTACAATGAGCAGTTCTTC.